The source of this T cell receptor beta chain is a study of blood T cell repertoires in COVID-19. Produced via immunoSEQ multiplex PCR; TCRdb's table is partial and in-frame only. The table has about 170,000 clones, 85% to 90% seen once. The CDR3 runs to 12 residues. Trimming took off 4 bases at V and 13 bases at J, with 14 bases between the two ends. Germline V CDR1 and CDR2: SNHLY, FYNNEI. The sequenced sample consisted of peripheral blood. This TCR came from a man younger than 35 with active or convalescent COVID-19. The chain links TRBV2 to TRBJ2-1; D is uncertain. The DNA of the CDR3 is TGTGCCAGCAGTGTTGGCAGGATGATCCAGTTCTTC. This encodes CASSVGRMIQFF.